The source of this T cell receptor beta chain is a study of T-cell reconstitution after alpha-beta-depleted transplantation in children. As it was prepared, the TCRbeta library received unique molecular identifiers. TCRdb re-called the PCR reads through MiXCR, storing one row per CDR3 protein. Altogether approximately 510,000 distinct CDR3 sequences are present, around 19% being singletons, with the ten largest covering 3% to 3.5%. V lost 4 bases and J 9 bases, leaving 24 bases between the germline ends. This CDR3 region has 17 residues. The V gene's germline CDR1 is KGHDR and CDR2 SFDVKD. This material consisted of PBMCs from the stem cell graft donor, taken from the stem cell graft. The receptor was isolated from a human donor who donated a stem cell graft to a child with acute lymphoblastic leukemia. The rearrangement joins TRBV24-1 to TRBJ1-5; D perhaps matches TRBD1 (5 bases). In DNA form, the CDR3 reads TGTGCCACCAGTGACTCCCCACATGGGACGGCGCGGGGGCCCCAGCATTTT. Its protein is CATSDSPHGTARGPQHF.